These 11 T cell receptor beta chains share one sample of origin, sequenced in a study of beta chain features in type 1 diabetes. Study-wide points: Among patients with Type 1 diabetes, TCRB CDR3s were moderately but significantly shorter in every one of the four CD4+ subsets.

The isolated RNA, all of it, was reverse transcribed, so expressed TCRB transcripts were what got sequenced. This table comes from immunoSEQ multiplex PCR, and its TCRdb copy is limited to in-frame clones, with some not included. Here the sample spans some 370,000 clones, 8.5% to 10% being singletons. No antigen has been identified for these receptors. The sample was central memory CD4+ T cells from blood. Source of these receptors: a man aged 30 to 45 with type 1 diabetes.

This clone was observed a few times. This chain connects TRBV30 to TRBJ1-1, with no clear D. Germline CDR1 and CDR2: GTSNPN and SVGIG (reference sequence). The CDR3 is 11 residues long. V was pared by 0 bases and J by 6 bases, with 5 bases between. CDR3 loop: CAWSVGAEAFF. The CDR3 DNA is TGTGCCTGGAGTGTCGGGGCTGAAGCTTTCTTT.

The chain couples TRBV28 to TRBJ2-7; D remains ambiguous. The CDR3 is made up of 15 amino acids. Germline CDR1 is MDHEN and CDR2 is SYDVKM. Trimming removed 8 bases at V and 5 bases at J, with 22 bases between. The CDR3 here is CASGYPQVESNEQYF. Here the CDR3 DNA reads TGTGCCAGCGGGTACCCGCAGGTAGAAAGCAACGAGCAGTACTTC.

This rearrangement joins TRBV7-2 to TRBJ2-3; unclear D gene. The V end lost 1 base, the J end lost 1 base, and 9 bases lay between the germline ends. CDR1 and CDR2 from the germline V gene are SGHTA and FQGNSA. The CDR3 totals 15 residues. The CDR3 is CASSLGLARTDTQYF. The DNA of the CDR3 is TGTGCCAGCAGCTTAGGTTTGGCGCGCACAGATACGCAGTATTTT. Together with reference TRBV7-2 and TRBJ2-3, the CDR3 gives the full variable domain: GAGVSQSPSNKVTEKGKDVELRCDPISGHTALYWYRQSLGQGLEFLIYFQGNSAPDKSGLPSDRFSAERTGGSVSTLTIQRTQQEDSAVYLCASSLGLARTDTQYFGPGTRLTVL.

The chain couples TRBV11-3 to TRBJ1-1; D unresolved. Trimming shortened V by 5 bases and J by 0 bases, and 16 bases separated the two germline ends. This CDR3 has 16 residues. In germline, CDR1 is SGHNT, CDR2 YENEEA. The CDR3, as DNA: TGTGCCAGCAGCAAAACGGAACAGCCGATGAACACTGAAGCTTTCTTT. The encoded protein is CASSKTEQPMNTEAFF.

This clone was seen more than once but under ten times. This chain's CDR3 is CASSPGRVGEQFF. CDR3 bases: TGTGCCAGCAGCCCCGGACGGGTTGGTGAGCAGTTCTTC. The chain has TRBV7-3 and TRBJ2-1; D ambiguous. Looked up from germline, CDR1 is SGHTA and CDR2 is FQGTGA. V was cut by 5 bases and J by 9 bases, with 14 bases left in between. There are 13 residues in the CDR3.

This clone was counted between two and nine times. V is TRBV19 and J is TRBJ2-7; D is unclear. The CDR3 runs 14 residues. Trimming cost V 3 bases and J 2 bases, with 11 bases left between them. Germline V gives CDR1 LNHDA, CDR2 SQIVND (reference sequence). CDR3 residues: CASSMKWGTYEQYF. The CDR3, as DNA: TGTGCCAGTAGTATGAAGTGGGGTACCTACGAGCAGTACTTC.

This clone was observed at least ten times. The rearrangement joins TRBV10-3 to TRBJ2-1; D call uncertain. V lost 2 bases and J 10 bases, leaving 15 bases between the germline ends. The germline V gene has CDR1 ENHRY and CDR2 SYGVKD. This CDR3 is built from 14 residues. The CDR3, as DNA: TGTGCCATCAGTGAGAGGAGTCTGATCGAAGAGCAGTTCTTC. Protein sequence: CAISERSLIEEQFF.

Written as DNA, the CDR3 is TGTGCCAGCAGCTTGAGGACGCCATATGGCTACACCTTC. This codes for CASSLRTPYGYTF. The V gene is TRBV5-6, the J gene TRBJ1-2; D unresolved. Germline V lookup: CDR1 SGHDT, CDR2 YYEEEE. The V end lost 1 base, the J end lost 5 bases, and 9 bases lay between the germline ends. CDR3 length: 13 amino acids.

The chain joins TRBV7-9 to TRBJ1-2; D is possibly TRBD1 (5 bases). V was cut by 9 bases and J by 4 bases, with 9 bases left in between. CDR3 length: 11 amino acids. The V gene's germline CDR1 is SEHNR and CDR2 FQNEAQ (reference sequence). The CDR3 sequence is CASGGFYGYTF. The CDR3, as DNA: TGTGCCAGTGGGGGTTTCTATGGCTACACCTTC.

This clone has a handful of counts. The chain recombines TRBV7-3 with TRBJ1-2; 8 bases align to TRBD1. The germline gives CDR1 SGHTA, CDR2 FQGTGA. This CDR3 region has 16 residues. The J segment lost 8 bases and the V segment lost 5 bases, leaving 16 bases of the junction unmatched. The CDR3 DNA reads TGTGCCAGCAGCCCCGGGGGGGCAGGGGGCACAGGCGGCTACACCTTC. Its protein product is CASSPGGAGGTGGYTF.

The V and J genes are TRBV5-1 and TRBJ1-3, with TRBD1 matching 9 bases. Germline V gene lookup returns CDR1 SGHRS and CDR2 YFSETQ. J gave up 4 bases and V 5 bases, and 10 bases lay outside the gene matches. This CDR3 is built from 16 residues. The CDR3 DNA reads TGCGCCAGCAGGGCCGGGACAGGGAAGTTGGGAAACACCATATATTTT. It translates to CASRAGTGKLGNTIYF.